This T cell receptor beta chain comes out of a study of blood T cell repertoires in COVID-19. Only in-frame clones appear in the TCRdb table, and some are missing; sequencing was by immunoSEQ multiplex PCR. The sample yields some 170,000 clones, almost 80% seen once. In this sample, this clone turned up once. What was sequenced was PBMCs or T cells enriched from blood (not recorded which). The TCR comes from a woman aged 45-60 years who had recovered from COVID-19.

The CDR3 nucleotides read TGCGCCGCAACTCCTCGTGCTAGCGGGATTTCCTACAATGAGCAGTTCTTC. Its translation is CAATPRASGISYNEQFF. The gene calls are TRBV10-2 and TRBJ2-1; TRBD2 matches 9 bases. V gave up 11 bases and J gave up 1 base; unmatched junction bases: 15. From germline, CDR1 is WSHSY and CDR2 SAAADI. CDR3 length: 17 residues.